Shown below are 9 T cell receptor beta chains from a single sample sequenced in a study of PD-1 blockade in mismatch repair-deficient tumors. Clones were sequenced by immunoSEQ multiplex PCR, and TCRdb holds only the in-frame ones, with some missing. The sample comprises around 40,000 clones, 85% of which are singletons, and 3.9% rests with the top ten. The sample here was peripheral blood, taken 76 weeks after starting pembrolizumab. Receptor source: an adult with mismatch repair-deficient cancer.

The V gene is TRBV7-2, the J gene TRBJ2-3; no clear D. Germline V gene lookup returns CDR1 SGHTA and CDR2 FQGNSA. The CDR3 length is 16 residues. Trimming removed 1 base at V and 0 bases at J, with 11 bases between. The DNA for the CDR3 is TGTGCCAGCAGCTTAGGACACCAGTCTAGCACAGATACGCAGTATTTT. Residues: CASSLGHQSSTDTQYF.

The rearrangement joins TRBV6-1 to TRBJ2-4; 9 bases line up with TRBD1. Unmatched junction bases numbered 5, after V lost 4 bases and J lost 4 bases. The CDR3 length is 15 residues. Per germline, CDR1 MNHNS and CDR2 SASEGT. The CDR3 protein is CASSGGQGGKNIQYF. Written as DNA, the CDR3 is TGTGCCAGCAGTGGGGGACAGGGAGGGAAAAACATTCAGTACTTC.

This clone showed up just a few times. This chain uses TRBV29-1 with TRBJ1-2, with 7 bases that match TRBD1. The CDR3 runs 13 residues. Germline values: CDR1 SQVTM, CDR2 ANQGSEA. The V gene end was trimmed by 3 bases and the J gene end by 2 bases; junction bases not matched to a gene: 3. CDR3 residues: CSVETGSNYGYTF. The CDR3 DNA reads TGCAGCGTTGAGACAGGGTCCAACTATGGCTACACCTTC.

J is TRBJ1-2 and V is TRBV5-6; TRBD1 agrees at 8 bases. Germline values: CDR1 SGHDT, CDR2 YYEEEE. This CDR3 has 14 residues. The trim removed 6 bases at V and 4 bases at J, leaving 8 bases unmatched. CDR3 nucleotides: TGTGCCAGCACCCGACAGGGGCTCGGCTATGGCTACACCTTC. Translation gives CASTRQGLGYGYTF.

This sequence joins TRBV5-1 and TRBJ2-7, with D tentatively TRBD2 (5 bases). The CDR3 spans 14 residues. With 3 bases removed from V and 0 bases from J, the gap between germline ends came to 10 bases. In germline, CDR1 is SGHRS, CDR2 YFSETQ. CDR3 bases: TGCGCCAGCAGCTACTCCGGGGACTCCTACGAGCAGTACTTC. Protein sequence: CASSYSGDSYEQYF.

This chain joins TRBV29-1 and TRBJ2-3; 11 bases are a match to TRBD1. Germline-derived CDR1 and CDR2 are SQVTM and ANQGSEA. This CDR3 has 13 amino acids. V shed 7 bases and J 3 bases; nucleotides not matched to a gene: 3. In DNA, the CDR3 is TGCAGCGATGGGACAGGGGGGACAGATACGCAGTATTTT. Amino acids: CSDGTGGTDTQYF.

The rearrangement links TRBV13 to TRBJ2-7; D may be TRBD1 or TRBD2 (5 bases each). CDR1 and CDR2 from the germline V gene are PRHDT and FYEKMQ (reference sequence). The CDR3 covers 17 residues. V was pared by 6 bases and J by 1 base, with 22 bases between. CDR3 residues: CASSRGDWADVSYEQYF. The CDR3 DNA follows: TGTGCCAGCAGTCGAGGGGATTGGGCGGACGTTTCCTACGAGCAGTACTTC. The whole variable domain, remainder taken from reference TRBV13 and TRBJ2-7, is AAGVIQSPRHLIKEKRETATLKCYPIPRHDTVYWYQQGPGQDPQFLISFYEKMQSDKGSIPDRFSAQQFSDYHSELNMSSLELGDSALYFCASSRGDWADVSYEQYFGPGTRLTVT.

V gene TRBV6-1 combines with J gene TRBJ2-5; D is unresolved. There are 11 residues in the CDR3. V lost 5 bases and J lost 9, with 10 bases in between. Germline lookup yields CDR1 MNHNS and CDR2 SASEGT. The CDR3 bases are TGTGCCAGCAGTCCTCCGCCGGCCCAGTACTTC. It yields the protein CASSPPPAQYF.

This chain joins TRBV4-3 and TRBJ2-1; 11 positions agree with TRBD2. CDR3 length: 15 residues. V lost 3 bases, J lost 4 bases, and 2 bases stayed unmatched. The germline V gene has CDR1 LGHNA and CDR2 YSLEER. The CDR3 sequence: CASSHRLAGYNEQFF. Written as DNA, the CDR3 is TGCGCCAGCAGCCACCGACTAGCGGGATACAATGAGCAGTTCTTC.